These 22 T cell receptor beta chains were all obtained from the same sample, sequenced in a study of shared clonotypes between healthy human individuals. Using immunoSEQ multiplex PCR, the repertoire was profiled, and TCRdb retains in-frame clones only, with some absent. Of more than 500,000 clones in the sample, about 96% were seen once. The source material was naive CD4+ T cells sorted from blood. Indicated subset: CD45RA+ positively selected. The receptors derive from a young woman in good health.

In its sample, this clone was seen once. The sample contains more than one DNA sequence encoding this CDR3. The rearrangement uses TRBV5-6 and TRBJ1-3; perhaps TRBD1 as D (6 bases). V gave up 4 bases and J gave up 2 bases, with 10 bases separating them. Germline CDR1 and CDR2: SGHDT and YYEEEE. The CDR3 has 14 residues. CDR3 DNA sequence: TGTGCCAGCAGCGAGGGACAACCTGGAAACACCATATATTTT. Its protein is CASSEGQPGNTIYF.

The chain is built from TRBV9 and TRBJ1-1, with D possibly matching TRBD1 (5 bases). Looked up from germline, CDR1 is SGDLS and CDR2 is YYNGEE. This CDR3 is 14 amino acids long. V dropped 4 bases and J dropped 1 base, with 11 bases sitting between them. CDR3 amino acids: CASSPLGQNTEAFF. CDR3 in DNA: TGTGCCAGCAGCCCCCTCGGACAGAACACTGAAGCTTTCTTT.

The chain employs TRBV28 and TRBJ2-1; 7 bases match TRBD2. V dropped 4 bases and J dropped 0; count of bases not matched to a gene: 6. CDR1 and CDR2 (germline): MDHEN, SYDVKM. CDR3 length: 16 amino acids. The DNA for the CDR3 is TGTGCCAGCAGTTCGGCTAGCGGTAGCTCCTACAATGAGCAGTTCTTC. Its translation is CASSSASGSSYNEQFF. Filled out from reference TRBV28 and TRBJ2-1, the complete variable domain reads DVKVTQSSRYLVKRTGEKVFLECVQDMDHENMFWYRQDPGLGLRLIYFSYDVKMKEKGDIPEGYSVSREKKERFSLILESASTNQTSMYLCASSSASGSSYNEQFFGPGTRLTVL.

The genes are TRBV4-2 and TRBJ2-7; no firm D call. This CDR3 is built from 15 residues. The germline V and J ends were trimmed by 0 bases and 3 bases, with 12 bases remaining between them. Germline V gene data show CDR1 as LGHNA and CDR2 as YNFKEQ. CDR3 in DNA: TGTGCCAGCAGCCAAGAAATAACCAAGGGCTACGAGCAGTACTTC. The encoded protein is CASSQEITKGYEQYF.

The CDR3 spells CASKERGPLHQPQHF. The CDR3 bases are TGTGCCAGCAAGGAGCGGGGGCCCCTCCATCAGCCCCAGCATTTT. The rearrangement joins TRBV6-1 to TRBJ1-5; D is possibly TRBD1 (6 bases). The germline V and J ends were trimmed by 7 bases and 5 bases, with 18 bases remaining between them. CDR1 is MNHNS and CDR2 is SASEGT in the germline V gene. The CDR3 extends over 15 amino acids.

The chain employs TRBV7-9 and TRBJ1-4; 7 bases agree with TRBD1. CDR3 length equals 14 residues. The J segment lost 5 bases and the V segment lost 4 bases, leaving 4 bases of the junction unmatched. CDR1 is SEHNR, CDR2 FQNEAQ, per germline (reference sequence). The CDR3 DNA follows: TGTGCCAGCAGCTCGGGACAGCTGAATGAAAAACTGTTTTTT. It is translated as CASSSGQLNEKLFF. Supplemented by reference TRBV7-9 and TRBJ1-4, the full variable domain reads DTGVSQNPRHKITKRGQNVTFRCDPISEHNRLYWYRQTLGQGPEFLTYFQNEAQLEKSRLLSDRFSAERPKGSFSTLEIQRTEQGDSAMYLCASSSGQLNEKLFFGSGTQLSVL.

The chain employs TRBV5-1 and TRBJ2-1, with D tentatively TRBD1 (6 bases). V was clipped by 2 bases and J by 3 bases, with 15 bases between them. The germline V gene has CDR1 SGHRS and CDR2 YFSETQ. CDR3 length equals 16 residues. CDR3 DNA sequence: TGCGCCAGCAGCTTAACACTCCGGGACATCTACAATGAGCAGTTCTTC. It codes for CASSLTLRDIYNEQFF.

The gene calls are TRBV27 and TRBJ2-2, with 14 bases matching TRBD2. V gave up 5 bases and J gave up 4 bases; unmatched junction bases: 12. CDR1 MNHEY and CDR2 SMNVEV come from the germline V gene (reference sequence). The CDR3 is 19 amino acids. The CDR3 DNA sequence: TGTGCCAGCAGTCCAGCCGCGACTAGCGGGAGGGCGGGCACCGGGGAGCTGTTTTTT. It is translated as CASSPAATSGRAGTGELFF.

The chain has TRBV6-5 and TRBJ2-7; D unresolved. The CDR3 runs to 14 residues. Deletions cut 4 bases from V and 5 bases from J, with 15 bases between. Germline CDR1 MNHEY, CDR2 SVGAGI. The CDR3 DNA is TGTGCCAGCAGTTCACTCGCGGCCGCTGACGAGCAGTACTTC. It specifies CASSSLAAADEQYF.

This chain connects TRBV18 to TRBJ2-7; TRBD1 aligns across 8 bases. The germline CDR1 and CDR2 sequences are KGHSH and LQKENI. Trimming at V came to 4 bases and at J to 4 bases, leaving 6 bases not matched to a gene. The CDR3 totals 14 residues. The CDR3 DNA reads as TGTGCCAGCTCACGGGGACAGGCTGAATACGAGCAGTACTTC. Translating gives CASSRGQAEYEQYF.

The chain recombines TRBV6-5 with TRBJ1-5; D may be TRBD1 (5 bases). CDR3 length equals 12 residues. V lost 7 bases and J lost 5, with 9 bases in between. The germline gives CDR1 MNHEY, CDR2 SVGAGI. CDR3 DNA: TGTGCCAGCATGATGGGGCATCAGCCCCAGCATTTT. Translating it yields CASMMGHQPQHF.

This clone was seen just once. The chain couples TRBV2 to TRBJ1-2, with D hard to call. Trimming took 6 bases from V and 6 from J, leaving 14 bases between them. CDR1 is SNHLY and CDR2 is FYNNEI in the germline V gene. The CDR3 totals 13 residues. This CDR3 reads CASREASRHGYTF. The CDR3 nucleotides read TGTGCCAGCAGGGAGGCAAGTCGACATGGCTACACCTTC. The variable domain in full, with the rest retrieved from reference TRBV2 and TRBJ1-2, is EPEVTQTPSHQVTQMGQEVILRCVPISNHLYFYWYRQILGQKVEFLVSFYNNEISEKSEIFDDQFSVERPDGSNFTLKIRSTKLEDSAMYFCASREASRHGYTFGSGTRLTVV.

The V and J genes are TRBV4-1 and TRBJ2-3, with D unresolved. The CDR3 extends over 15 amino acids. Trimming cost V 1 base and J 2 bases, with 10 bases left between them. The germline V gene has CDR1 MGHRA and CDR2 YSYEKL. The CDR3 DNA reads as TGCGCCAGCAGCCAAGTCGGCCTACTCACAGATACGCAGTATTTT. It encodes CASSQVGLLTDTQYF.

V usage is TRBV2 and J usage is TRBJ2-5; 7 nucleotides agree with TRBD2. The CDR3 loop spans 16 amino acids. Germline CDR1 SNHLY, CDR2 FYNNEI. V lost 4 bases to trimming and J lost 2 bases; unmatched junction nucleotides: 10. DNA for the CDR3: TGTGCCAGCAGTGGAGGGGCGGGAGACCTTCAAGAGACCCAGTACTTC. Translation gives CASSGGAGDLQETQYF.

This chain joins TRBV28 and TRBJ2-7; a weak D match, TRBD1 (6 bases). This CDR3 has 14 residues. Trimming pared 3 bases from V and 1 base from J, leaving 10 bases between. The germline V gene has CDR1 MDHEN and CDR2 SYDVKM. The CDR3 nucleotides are TGTGCCAGCAGTTTTTCAGGGGCGTCCTACGAGCAGTACTTC. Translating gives CASSFSGASYEQYF. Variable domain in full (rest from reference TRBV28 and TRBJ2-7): DVKVTQSSRYLVKRTGEKVFLECVQDMDHENMFWYRQDPGLGLRLIYFSYDVKMKEKGDIPEGYSVSREKKERFSLILESASTNQTSMYLCASSFSGASYEQYFGPGTRLTVT.

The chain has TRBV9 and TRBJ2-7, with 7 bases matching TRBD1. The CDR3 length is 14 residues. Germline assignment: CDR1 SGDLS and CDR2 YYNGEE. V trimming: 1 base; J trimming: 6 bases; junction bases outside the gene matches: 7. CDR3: CASSVQGDQAEQYF. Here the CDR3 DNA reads TGTGCCAGCAGCGTACAGGGGGACCAAGCCGAGCAGTACTTC. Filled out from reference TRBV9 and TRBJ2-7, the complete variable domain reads DSGVTQTPKHLITATGQRVTLRCSPRSGDLSVYWYQQSLDQGLQFLIQYYNGEERAKGNILERFSAQQFPDLHSELNLSSLELGDSALYFCASSVQGDQAEQYFGPGTRLTVT.

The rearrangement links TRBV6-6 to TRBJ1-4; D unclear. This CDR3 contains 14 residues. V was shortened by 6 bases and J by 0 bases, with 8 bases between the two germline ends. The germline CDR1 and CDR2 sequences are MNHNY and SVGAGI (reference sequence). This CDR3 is CASSQRTTNEKLFF. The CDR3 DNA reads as TGTGCCAGCAGCCAGAGAACAACTAATGAAAAACTGTTTTTT.

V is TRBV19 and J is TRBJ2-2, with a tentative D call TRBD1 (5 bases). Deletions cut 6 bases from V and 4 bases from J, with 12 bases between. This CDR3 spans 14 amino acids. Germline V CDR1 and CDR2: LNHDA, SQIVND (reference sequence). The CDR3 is CASSSRTSTGELFF. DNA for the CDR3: TGTGCCAGTAGCTCAAGGACAAGCACCGGGGAGCTGTTTTTT.

CDR3 DNA sequence: TGTGCCAGCAGCTTGGGTGGGAGTTGGGGGAACTGGAATGAGCAGTTCTTC. Translated, it gives CASSLGGSWGNWNEQFF. The gene calls are TRBV5-4 and TRBJ2-1; D might be TRBD1 or TRBD2, each matching 5 bases. In germline, CDR1 is SGHNT, CDR2 YYREEE (reference sequence). Trimming removed 0 bases from V and 7 bases from J, with 20 bases in between. CDR3 length equals 17 residues. Supplemented by reference TRBV5-4 and TRBJ2-1, the full variable domain reads ETGVTQSPTHLIKTRGQQVTLRCSSQSGHNTVSWYQQALGQGPQFIFQYYREEENGRGNFPPRFSGLQFPNYSSELNVNALELDDSALYLCASSLGGSWGNWNEQFFGPGTRLTVL.

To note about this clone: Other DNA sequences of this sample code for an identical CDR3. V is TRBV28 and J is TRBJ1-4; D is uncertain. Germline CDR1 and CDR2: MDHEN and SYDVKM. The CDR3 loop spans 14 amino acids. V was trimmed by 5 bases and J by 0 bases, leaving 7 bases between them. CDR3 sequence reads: CASSTDATNEKLFF. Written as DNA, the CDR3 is TGTGCCAGCAGTACAGATGCAACTAATGAAAAACTGTTTTTT. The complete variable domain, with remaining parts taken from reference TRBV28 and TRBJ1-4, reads DVKVTQSSRYLVKRTGEKVFLECVQDMDHENMFWYRQDPGLGLRLIYFSYDVKMKEKGDIPEGYSVSREKKERFSLILESASTNQTSMYLCASSTDATNEKLFFGSGTQLSVL.

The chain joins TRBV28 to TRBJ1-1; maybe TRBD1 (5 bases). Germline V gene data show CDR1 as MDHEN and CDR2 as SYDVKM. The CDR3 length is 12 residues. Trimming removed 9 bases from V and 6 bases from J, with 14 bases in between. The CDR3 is CASFRGTAEAFF. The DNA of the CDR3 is TGTGCCAGTTTTCGAGGGACCGCTGAAGCTTTCTTT. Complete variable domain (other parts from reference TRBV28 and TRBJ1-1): DVKVTQSSRYLVKRTGEKVFLECVQDMDHENMFWYRQDPGLGLRLIYFSYDVKMKEKGDIPEGYSVSREKKERFSLILESASTNQTSMYLCASFRGTAEAFFGQGTRLTVV.

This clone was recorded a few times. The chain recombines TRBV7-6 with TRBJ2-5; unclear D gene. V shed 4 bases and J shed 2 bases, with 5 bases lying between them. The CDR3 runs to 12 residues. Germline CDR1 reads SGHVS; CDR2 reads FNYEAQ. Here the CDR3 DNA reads TGTGCCAGCAGCTCGATGCAAGAGACCCAGTACTTC. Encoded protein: CASSSMQETQYF.